The sequence of this TCR beta chain was determined in a study of low-dose radiotherapy and immunotherapy resistance in tumors (dated 2022 in TCRdb). Looking at the study overall: In Cohort 1, 0.5 Gy per fraction was delivered every 2 weeks, and a total PTV dose of 6.5 Gy was prescribed. Nivolumab and ipilimumab were both given intravenously, with nivolumab at a 240 mg flat dose every two weeks and ipilimumab at 1 mg/kg every six weeks. Patients took aspirin 300 mg orally once daily for four cycles, starting on cycle 1 day 1. Cohort 2 received 1 Gy per fraction every two weeks, with a total of 13 Gy over 26 weeks. Randomization of trial participants into treatment groups was not performed. Every two weeks, patients got intravenous cyclophosphamide at 200 mg/m2, given one day ahead of each radiation and immunotherapy administration. Eight patients were included in the translational analysis, namely three from the first dose cohort plus the first five from the second dose cohort.

Sequences SGHRS (CDR1) and YFSETQ (CDR2) are obtained from the germline V gene. The CDR3, from cysteine to phenylalanine, totals 13 residues. Only the CDR3 part of the read is kept: 39 bases, read in frame from the first base. V and J lose 7 bases and 7 bases, and a span of 17 bases separates them. First-strand cDNA was synthesized with Superscript III and a set of TRAV- and TRBV-specific primers, covering both TCRalpha and TCRbeta chains. TCRs were amplified for 15 to 20 PCR cycles with Phusion, using a constant-region primer paired with the adapter attached to the V primers. The isolated mRNA was amplified using the MessageAmp II aRNA Amplification Kit, with in vitro transcription performed for 15 to 20 hours at 37 degrees C. The Dynabeads mRNA DIRECT Purification Kit was used to isolate the mRNA for TCR sequencing. Indexed Illumina adapters were added in a second Phusion PCR of around 27 cycles, and the PCR products were purified with AMPure XP beads. Deep sequencing of TCRalpha and TCRbeta libraries was performed on an Illumina MiniSeq instrument. In the original analysis: Using custom Perl scripts, TCR sequences that encoded the same protein were pooled, out-of-frame sequences were dropped, and the abundance of each clonotype was calculated. Any TCR sequence supported by only a single read was excluded from analysis. The metrics used to describe the repertoires included Shannon entropy, Gini index, clonality, richness, and the frequency of TCRs shared between repertoires. Using fastp trimming at Q25 and MiXCR clonotype assembly, TCRdb reanalyzed the public sequencing data and kept in-frame beta chains. CDR3 protein sequences are deduplicated, and each keeps its most common genes and DNA. The V and J calls and clone size come from TCRdb's table, not from the authors' own analysis. Present in this sample are about 35,000 distinct CDR3 sequences, less than 25% of which were seen just once. The top ten clones comprise roughly 9.4% of the sample.

The sample's time point label, decoded: after trial treatment. The label giving this sample's treatment or condition can be read as: LDRT plus nivolumab, ipilimumab, low-dose cyclophosphamide and aspirin (RACIN trial). Donors were enrolled in RACIN, a single-arm phase I dose-escalation trial combining nivolumab, ipilimumab, aspirin, low-dose cyclophosphamide and low-dose radiotherapy. Patients were eligible if they had advanced solid tumors that were TIL-negative. This clonotype was recorded at least ten times. No antigen is known for it. There are no base qualities to consult, and no much larger clone falls within one base.

The clonotype comes from a female donor with ovarian cancer. The chain couples TRBV5-1 to TRBJ1-1; TRBD1 might be the D gene, on 5 matching bases. The source was PBMCs, collected after low-dose radiotherapy plus immunotherapy. The CDR3: CASSQQTAYEAFF. The DNA sequence follows: TGCGCCAGCTCCCAACAGACAGCTTATGAAGCTTTCTTT.